This T cell receptor beta chain was identified in a study of glioma-infiltrating T cells. Study information: Presurgical dexamethasone in glioma patients lasted six or fewer days.

The CDR3 contains 14 residues. Per germline, CDR1 MDHEN and CDR2 SYDVKM. Study observations and caveats: Tissue and blood shared very few CDR3 sequences.

Details on this clonotype: The antigen remains undetermined. A read error is possible here, since a much larger clone lies one base away.

Amplification of TCR alpha and beta CDR3 regions from RNA used iRepertoire nested multiplex PCR. Each CDR3 protein is one row after TCRdb ran MiXCR on the multiplex PCR reads. The sample consists of about 400,000 distinct CDR3 sequences, 41% of them appearing once. The rearrangement links TRBV28 to TRBJ1-1; D may be TRBD1 (6 bases). The clonotype was recovered from a human donor with low-grade glioma or glioblastoma, undergoing nonglioma brain surgery, or in good health (not recorded which). The sequencing input was glioma tissue, nonneoplastic brain tissue, or PBMCs (not recorded which). CDR3 sequence reads: CASGKRGAATEALF. In nucleotides, the CDR3 is TGTGCCAGCGGAAAGCGGGGGGCTGCCACTGAAGCTTTATTT.